Listed below are T cell receptor beta chains from one sample, sequenced in a study of blood T cell repertoires in COVID-19. Some clones are missing from TCRdb's copy, which holds only in-frame ones; the method was immunoSEQ multiplex PCR. The sample records about 73,000 clones, over 80% being singletons. What was sequenced was peripheral blood. The receptors were sampled from a man older than 75 with active or convalescent COVID-19. Both conserved end residues are part of each CDR3. A D gene is named only where the DNA matches it firmly. Clone size is stated in some rows and not others, as once, few, many or a class when expanded.

>TRBV28|TRBD2|TRBJ2-7|-
CASRLSGSTYEQYF
TGTGCCAGCAGACTGAGCGGGAGCACCTACGAGCAGTACTTC
>TRBV6-5|TRBD1|TRBJ1-1|-
CASSPDRFSTEAFF
TGTGCCAGCAGTCCGGACAGGTTCAGCACTGAAGCTTTCTTT
>TRBV9|TRBD1|TRBJ1-3|-
CASSDLPGQGPGNTIYF
TGTGCCAGCAGCGACCTTCCGGGACAGGGTCCTGGAAACACCATATATTTT
>TRBV5-6|-|TRBJ1-2|-
CASDRSRGGYGYTF
TGTGCCAGCGATAGATCCCGGGGGGGCTATGGCTACACCTTC
>TRBV3-1/TRBV3-2|-|TRBJ2-7|-
CASSQEGGHEQYF
TGTGCCAGCAGCCAAGAAGGGGGTCACGAGCAGTACTTC
>TRBV5-8|TRBD1|TRBJ1-5|-
CASSLRTGTGTYQPQHF
TGTGCCAGCAGCTTGAGGACAGGGACGGGGACTTACCAGCCCCAGCATTTT
>TRBV19|TRBD1|TRBJ1-2|-
CASSRQGRYGYTF
TGTGCCAGTAGTAGACAGGGGCGCTATGGCTACACCTTC
>TRBV19|TRBD1|TRBJ2-2|-
CASSTGGRGTGELFF
TGTGCCAGTAGTACTGGGGGCAGGGGGACCGGGGAGCTGTTTTTT
>TRBV6-2/TRBV6-3|-|TRBJ2-5|-
CASSYSFPGTQYF
TGTGCCAGCAGTTACTCGTTCCCGGGGACCCAGTACTTC
>TRBV7-7|TRBD2|TRBJ2-5|once
CASSLGGGNQETQYF
TGTGCTAGCAGCTTAGGCGGGGGGAACCAAGAGACCCAGTACTTC
>TRBV18|TRBD1|TRBJ2-1|once
CASSPPLDRGLLHPYNEQFF
TGTGCCAGCTCACCACCTTTGGACAGGGGGTTGCTGCATCCGTACAATGAGCAGTTCTTC
>TRBV5-1|TRBD1|TRBJ1-6|few
CASSDMTGGVYNSPLHF
TGCGCCAGCAGCGATATGACAGGGGGCGTCTATAATTCACCCCTCCACTTT
>TRBV10-3|TRBD1|TRBJ1-2|-
CAISGTGGASGYTF
TGTGCCATCAGCGGGACAGGGGGCGCTTCTGGCTACACCTTC
>TRBV19|TRBD2|TRBJ2-1|-
CASSELAGVVDEQFF
TGTGCCAGTAGTGAACTAGCGGGGGTCGTGGATGAGCAGTTCTTC
>TRBV29-1|TRBD1|TRBJ2-7|-
CSGRDSSYEQYF
TGCAGCGGCCGGGACAGCTCCTACGAGCAGTACTTC
>TRBV7-2|-|TRBJ2-1|-
CASSLVAGSYNEQFF
TGTGCCAGCAGCTTAGTTGCGGGGTCCTACAATGAGCAGTTCTTC